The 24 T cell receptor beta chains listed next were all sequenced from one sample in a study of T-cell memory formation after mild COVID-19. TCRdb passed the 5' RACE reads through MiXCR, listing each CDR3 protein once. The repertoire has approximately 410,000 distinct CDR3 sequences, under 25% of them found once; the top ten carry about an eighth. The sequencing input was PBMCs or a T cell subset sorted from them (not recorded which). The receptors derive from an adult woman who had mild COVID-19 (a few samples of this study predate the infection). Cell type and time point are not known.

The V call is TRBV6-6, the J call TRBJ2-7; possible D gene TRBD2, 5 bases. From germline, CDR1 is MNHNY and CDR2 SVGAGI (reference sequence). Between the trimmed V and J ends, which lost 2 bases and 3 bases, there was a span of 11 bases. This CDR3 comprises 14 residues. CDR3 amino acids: CASSYSGPVYEQYF. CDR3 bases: TGTGCCAGCAGTTACAGCGGACCCGTCTACGAGCAGTACTTC.

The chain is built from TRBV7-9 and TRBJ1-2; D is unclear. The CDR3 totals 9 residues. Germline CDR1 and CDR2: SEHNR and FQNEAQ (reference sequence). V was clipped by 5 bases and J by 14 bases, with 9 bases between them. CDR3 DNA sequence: TGTGCCAGCAGCCCCCCAATTACCTTC. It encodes CASSPPITF.

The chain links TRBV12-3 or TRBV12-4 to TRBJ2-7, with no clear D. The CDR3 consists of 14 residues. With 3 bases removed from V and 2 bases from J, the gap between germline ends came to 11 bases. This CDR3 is CASSFGRLTYEQYF. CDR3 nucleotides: TGTGCCAGCAGTTTCGGGCGGCTGACCTACGAGCAGTACTTC.

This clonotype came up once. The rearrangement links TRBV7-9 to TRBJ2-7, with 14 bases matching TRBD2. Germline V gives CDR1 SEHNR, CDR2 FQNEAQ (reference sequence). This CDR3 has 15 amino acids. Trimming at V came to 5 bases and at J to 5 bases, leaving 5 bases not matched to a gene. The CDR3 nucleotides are TGTGCCAGCAGCCCAGGACTAGCGGGAGGAGACGAGCAGTACTTC. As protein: CASSPGLAGGDEQYF. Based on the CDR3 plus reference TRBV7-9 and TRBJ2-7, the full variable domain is DTGVSQNPRHKITKRGQNVTFRCDPISEHNRLYWYRQTLGQGPEFLTYFQNEAQLEKSRLLSDRFSAERPKGSFSTLEIQRTEQGDSAMYLCASSPGLAGGDEQYFGPGTRLTVT.

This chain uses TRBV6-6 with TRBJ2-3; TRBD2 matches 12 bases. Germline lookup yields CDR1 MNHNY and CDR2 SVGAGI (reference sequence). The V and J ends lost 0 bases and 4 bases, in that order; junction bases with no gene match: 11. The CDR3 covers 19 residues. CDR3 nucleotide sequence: TGTGCCAGCAGTTACTCAGGGTCGGGGCTAGCGGGGGGGGCAGATACGCAGTATTTT. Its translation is CASSYSGSGLAGGADTQYF.

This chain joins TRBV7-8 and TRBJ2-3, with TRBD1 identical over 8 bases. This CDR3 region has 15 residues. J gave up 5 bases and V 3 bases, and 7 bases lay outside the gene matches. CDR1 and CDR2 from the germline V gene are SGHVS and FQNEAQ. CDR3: CASSFRTGLGDTQYF. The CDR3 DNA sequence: TGTGCCAGCAGCTTCCGGACAGGGTTAGGAGATACGCAGTATTTT. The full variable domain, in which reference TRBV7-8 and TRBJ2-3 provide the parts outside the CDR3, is GAGVSQSPRYKVAKRGQDVALRCDPISGHVSLFWYQQALGQGPEFLTYFQNEAQLDKSGLPSDRFFAERPEGSVSTLKIQRTQQEDSAVYLCASSFRTGLGDTQYFGPGTRLTVL.

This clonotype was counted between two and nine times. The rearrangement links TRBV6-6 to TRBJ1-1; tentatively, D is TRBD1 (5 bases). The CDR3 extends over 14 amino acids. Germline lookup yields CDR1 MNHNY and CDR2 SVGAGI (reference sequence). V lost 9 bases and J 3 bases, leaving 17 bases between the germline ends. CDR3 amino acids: CASSFSGADTEAFF. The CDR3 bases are TGTGCCAGTTCTTTCAGCGGGGCCGACACTGAAGCTTTCTTT.

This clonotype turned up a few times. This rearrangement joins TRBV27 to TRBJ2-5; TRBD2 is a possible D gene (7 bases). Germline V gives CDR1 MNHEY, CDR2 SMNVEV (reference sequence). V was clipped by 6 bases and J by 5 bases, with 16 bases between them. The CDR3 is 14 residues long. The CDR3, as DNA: TGTGCCAGCAGAGTAGTAGGGGGGGCTGAGACCCAGTACTTC. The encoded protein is CASRVVGGAETQYF.

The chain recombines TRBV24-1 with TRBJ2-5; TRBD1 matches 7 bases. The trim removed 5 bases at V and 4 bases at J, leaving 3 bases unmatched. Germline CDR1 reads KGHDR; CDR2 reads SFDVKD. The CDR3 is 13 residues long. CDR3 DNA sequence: TGTGCCACCAGTGGATGGGACAGAGAGACCCAGTACTTC. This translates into CATSGWDRETQYF.

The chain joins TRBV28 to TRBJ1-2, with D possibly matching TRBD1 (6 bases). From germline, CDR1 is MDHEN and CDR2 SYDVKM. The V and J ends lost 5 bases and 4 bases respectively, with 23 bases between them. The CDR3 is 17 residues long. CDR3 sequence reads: CASSRADRGATSYGYTF. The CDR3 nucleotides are TGTGCCAGCAGTCGGGCCGATCGGGGGGCAACTAGCTATGGCTACACCTTC.

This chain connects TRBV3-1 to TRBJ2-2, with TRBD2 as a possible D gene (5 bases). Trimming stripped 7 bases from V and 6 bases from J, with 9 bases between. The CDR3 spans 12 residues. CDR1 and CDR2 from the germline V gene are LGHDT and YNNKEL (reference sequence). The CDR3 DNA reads TGTGCCAGCACCCGGGGTGCCGGGGAGCTGTTTTTT. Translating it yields CASTRGAGELFF.

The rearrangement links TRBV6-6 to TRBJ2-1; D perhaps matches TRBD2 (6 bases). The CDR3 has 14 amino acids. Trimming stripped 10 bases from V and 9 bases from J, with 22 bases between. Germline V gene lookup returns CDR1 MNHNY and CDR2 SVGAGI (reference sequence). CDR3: CATSAGPQWGEQFF. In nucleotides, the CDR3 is TGTGCCACCTCCGCGGGGCCACAATGGGGTGAGCAGTTCTTC.

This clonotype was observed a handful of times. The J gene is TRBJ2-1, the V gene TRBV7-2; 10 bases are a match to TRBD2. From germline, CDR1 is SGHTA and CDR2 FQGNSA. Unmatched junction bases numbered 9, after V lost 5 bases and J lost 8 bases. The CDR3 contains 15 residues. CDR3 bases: TGTGCCAGCAGCGCCCCTAGCGGGAGTTTCTATGAGCAGTTCTTC. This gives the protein CASSAPSGSFYEQFF.

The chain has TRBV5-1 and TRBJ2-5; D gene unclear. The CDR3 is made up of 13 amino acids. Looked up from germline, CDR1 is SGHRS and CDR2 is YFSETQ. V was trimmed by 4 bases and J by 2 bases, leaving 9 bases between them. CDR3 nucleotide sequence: TGCGCCAGCAGCCCATATTATCAAGAGACCCAGTACTTC. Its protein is CASSPYYQETQYF.

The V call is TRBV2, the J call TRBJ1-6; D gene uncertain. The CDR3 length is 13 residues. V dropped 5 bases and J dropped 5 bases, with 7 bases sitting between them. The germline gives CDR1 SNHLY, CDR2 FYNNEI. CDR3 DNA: TGTGCCAGCAGTACCAAGAATAATTCACCCCTCCACTTT. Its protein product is CASSTKNNSPLHF. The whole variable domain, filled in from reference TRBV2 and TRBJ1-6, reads EPEVTQTPSHQVTQMGQEVILRCVPISNHLYFYWYRQILGQKVEFLVSFYNNEISEKSEIFDDQFSVERPDGSNFTLKIRSTKLEDSAMYFCASSTKNNSPLHFGNGTRLTVT.

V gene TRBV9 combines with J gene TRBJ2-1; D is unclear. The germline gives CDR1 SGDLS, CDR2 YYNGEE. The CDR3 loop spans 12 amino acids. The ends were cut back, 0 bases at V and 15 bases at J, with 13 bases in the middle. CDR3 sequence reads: CASSVDDASLFF. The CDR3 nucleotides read TGTGCCAGCAGCGTAGATGATGCGAGTCTGTTCTTC.

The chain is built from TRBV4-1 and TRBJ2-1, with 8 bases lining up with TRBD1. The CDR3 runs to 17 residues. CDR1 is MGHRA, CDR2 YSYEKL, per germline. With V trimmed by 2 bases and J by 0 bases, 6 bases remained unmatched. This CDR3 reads CASSQFPGGGSYNEQFF. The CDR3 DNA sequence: TGCGCCAGCAGCCAATTTCCAGGGGGCGGCTCCTACAATGAGCAGTTCTTC.

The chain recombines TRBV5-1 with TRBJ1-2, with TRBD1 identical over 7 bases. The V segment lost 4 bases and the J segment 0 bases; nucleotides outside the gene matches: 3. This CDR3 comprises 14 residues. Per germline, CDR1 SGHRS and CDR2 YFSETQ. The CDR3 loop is CASSQGTANYGYTF. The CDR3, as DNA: TGCGCCAGCAGCCAAGGGACAGCTAACTATGGCTACACCTTC.

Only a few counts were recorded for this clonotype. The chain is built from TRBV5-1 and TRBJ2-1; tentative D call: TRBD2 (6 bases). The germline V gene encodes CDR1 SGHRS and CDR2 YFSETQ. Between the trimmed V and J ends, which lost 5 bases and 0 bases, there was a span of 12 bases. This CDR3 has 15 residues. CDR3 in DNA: TGCGCCAGCAGGCCCATGGGGGGCTCCTACAATGAGCAGTTCTTC. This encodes CASRPMGGSYNEQFF. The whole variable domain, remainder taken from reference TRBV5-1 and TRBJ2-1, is KAGVTQTPRYLIKTRGQQVTLSCSPISGHRSVSWYQQTPGQGLQFLFEYFSETQRNKGNFPGRFSGRQFSNSRSEMNVSTLELGDSALYLCASRPMGGSYNEQFFGPGTRLTVL.

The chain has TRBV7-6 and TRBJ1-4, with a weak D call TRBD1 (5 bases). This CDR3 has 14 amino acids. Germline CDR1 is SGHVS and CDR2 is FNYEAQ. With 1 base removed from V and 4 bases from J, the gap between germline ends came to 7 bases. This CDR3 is CASSLDRHNEKLFF. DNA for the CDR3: TGTGCCAGCAGCTTAGACAGGCATAATGAAAAACTGTTTTTT.

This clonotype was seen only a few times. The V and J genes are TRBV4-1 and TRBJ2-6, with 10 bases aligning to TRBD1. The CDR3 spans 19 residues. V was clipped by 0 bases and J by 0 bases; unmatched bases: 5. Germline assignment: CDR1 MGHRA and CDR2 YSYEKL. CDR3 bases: TGCGCCAGCAGCCAAGATCGGACAGGGGGTGCCTCTGGGGCCAACGTCCTGACTTTC. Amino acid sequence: CASSQDRTGGASGANVLTF.

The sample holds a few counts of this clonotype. The DNA for the CDR3 is TGCAGTGCTATTTCCAGCTCCTACAATGAGCAGTTCTTC. This gives the protein CSAISSSYNEQFF. The chain recombines TRBV20-1 with TRBJ2-1; D is unclear. Germline CDR1 is DFQATT and CDR2 is SNEGSKA (reference sequence). This CDR3 spans 13 amino acids. The V end was cut by 4 bases, the J end by 0 bases, with 7 bases between.

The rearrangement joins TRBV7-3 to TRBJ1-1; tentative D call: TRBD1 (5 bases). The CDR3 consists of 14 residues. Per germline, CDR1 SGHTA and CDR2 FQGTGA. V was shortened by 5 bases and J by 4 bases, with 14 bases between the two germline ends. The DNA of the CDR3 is TGTGCCAGCAGCCCGCATGGGGGTACCACTGAAGCTTTCTTT. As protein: CASSPHGGTTEAFF.

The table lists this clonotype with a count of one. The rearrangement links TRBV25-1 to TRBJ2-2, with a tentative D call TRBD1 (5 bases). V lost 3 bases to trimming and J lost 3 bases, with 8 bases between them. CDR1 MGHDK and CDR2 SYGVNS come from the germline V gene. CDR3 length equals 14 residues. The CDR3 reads CASSDQGYTGELFF. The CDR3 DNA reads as TGTGCCAGCAGTGACCAGGGTTACACCGGGGAGCTGTTTTTT.